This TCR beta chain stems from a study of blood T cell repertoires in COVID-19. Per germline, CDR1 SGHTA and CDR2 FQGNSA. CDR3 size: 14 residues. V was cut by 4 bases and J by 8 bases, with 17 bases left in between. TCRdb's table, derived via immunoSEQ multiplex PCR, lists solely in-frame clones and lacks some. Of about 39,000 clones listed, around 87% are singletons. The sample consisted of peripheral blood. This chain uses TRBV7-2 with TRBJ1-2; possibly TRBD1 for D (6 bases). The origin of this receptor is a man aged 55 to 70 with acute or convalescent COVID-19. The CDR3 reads CASSSHGGPGGYTF. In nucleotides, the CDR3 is TGTGCCAGCAGCTCACATGGGGGCCCAGGAGGCTACACCTTC.